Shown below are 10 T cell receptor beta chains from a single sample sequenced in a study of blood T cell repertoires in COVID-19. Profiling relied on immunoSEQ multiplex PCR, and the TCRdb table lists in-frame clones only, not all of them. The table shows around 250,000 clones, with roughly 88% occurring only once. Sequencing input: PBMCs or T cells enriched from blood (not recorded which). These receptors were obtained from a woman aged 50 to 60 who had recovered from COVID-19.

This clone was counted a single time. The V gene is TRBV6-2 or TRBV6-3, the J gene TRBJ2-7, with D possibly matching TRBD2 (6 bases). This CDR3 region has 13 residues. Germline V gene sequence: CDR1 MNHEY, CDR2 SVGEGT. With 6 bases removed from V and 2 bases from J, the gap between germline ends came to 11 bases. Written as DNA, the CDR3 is TGTGCCAGCAGCCGGGACTTAGCCTACGAGCAGTACTTC. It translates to CASSRDLAYEQYF.

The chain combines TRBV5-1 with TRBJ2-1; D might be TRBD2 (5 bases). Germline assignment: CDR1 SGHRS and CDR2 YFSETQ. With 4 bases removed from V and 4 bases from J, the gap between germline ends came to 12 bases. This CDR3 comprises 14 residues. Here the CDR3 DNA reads TGCGCCAGCAGCCGGGATAGTTTTTACAATGAGCAGTTCTTC. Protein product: CASSRDSFYNEQFF.

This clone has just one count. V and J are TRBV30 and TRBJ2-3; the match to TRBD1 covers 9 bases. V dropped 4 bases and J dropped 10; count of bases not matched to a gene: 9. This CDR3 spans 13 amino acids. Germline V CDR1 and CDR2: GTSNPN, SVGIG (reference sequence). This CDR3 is CAWNPGQGGSQYF. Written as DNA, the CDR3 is TGTGCCTGGAATCCGGGACAGGGAGGATCGCAGTATTTT.

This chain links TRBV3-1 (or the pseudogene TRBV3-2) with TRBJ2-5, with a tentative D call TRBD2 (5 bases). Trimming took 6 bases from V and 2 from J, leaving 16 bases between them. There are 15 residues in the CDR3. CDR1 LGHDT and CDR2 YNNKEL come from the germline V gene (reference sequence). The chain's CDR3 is CASRRLPEAQETQYF. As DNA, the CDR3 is TGTGCCAGCAGACGACTACCCGAGGCTCAAGAGACCCAGTACTTC.

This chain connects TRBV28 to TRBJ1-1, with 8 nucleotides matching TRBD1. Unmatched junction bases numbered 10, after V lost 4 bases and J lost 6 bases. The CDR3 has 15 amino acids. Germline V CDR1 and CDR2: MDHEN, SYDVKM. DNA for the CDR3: TGTGCCAGCAGTTCGCGTACAGGGGGTAAGTCTGAAGCTTTCTTT. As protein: CASSSRTGGKSEAFF.

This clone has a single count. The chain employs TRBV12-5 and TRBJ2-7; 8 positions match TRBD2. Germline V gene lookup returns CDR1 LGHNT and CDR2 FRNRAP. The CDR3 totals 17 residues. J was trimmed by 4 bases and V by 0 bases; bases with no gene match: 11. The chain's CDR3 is CASGLVKGGGRKYEQYF. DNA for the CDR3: TGTGCTAGTGGTTTGGTAAAGGGGGGCGGGAGGAAGTACGAGCAGTACTTC.

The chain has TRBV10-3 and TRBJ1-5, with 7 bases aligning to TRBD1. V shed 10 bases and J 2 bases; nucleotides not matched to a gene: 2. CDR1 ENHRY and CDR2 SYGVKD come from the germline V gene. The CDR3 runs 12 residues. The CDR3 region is CANGQGNQPQHF. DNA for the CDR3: TGTGCCAACGGACAGGGCAATCAGCCCCAGCATTTT.

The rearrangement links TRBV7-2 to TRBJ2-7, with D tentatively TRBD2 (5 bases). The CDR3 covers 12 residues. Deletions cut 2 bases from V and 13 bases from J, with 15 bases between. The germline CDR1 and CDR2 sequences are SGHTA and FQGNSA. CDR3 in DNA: TGTGCCAGCAGCTTAAGGGTCAAGGAGGTATACTTC. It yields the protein CASSLRVKEVYF.

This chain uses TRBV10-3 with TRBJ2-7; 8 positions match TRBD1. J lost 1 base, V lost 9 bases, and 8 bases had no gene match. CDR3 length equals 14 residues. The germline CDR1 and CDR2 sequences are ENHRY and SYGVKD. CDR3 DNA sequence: TGTGCCATTCTCGGGACAGGAGAATCCTACGAGCAGTACTTC. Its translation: CAILGTGESYEQYF.

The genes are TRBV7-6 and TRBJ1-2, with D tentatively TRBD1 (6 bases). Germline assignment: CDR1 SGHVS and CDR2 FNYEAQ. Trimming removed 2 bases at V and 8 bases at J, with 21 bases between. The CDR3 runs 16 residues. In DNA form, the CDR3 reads TGTGCCAGCAGCTTATTGCGGGGGGGCGCGGATGGCGGCTACACCTTC. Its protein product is CASSLLRGGADGGYTF. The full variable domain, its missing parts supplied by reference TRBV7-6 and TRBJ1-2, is GAGVSQSPRYKVTKRGQDVALRCDPISGHVSLYWYRQALGQGPEFLTYFNYEAQQDKSGLPNDRFSAERPEGSISTLTIQRTEQRDSAMYRCASSLLRGGADGGYTFGSGTRLTVV.